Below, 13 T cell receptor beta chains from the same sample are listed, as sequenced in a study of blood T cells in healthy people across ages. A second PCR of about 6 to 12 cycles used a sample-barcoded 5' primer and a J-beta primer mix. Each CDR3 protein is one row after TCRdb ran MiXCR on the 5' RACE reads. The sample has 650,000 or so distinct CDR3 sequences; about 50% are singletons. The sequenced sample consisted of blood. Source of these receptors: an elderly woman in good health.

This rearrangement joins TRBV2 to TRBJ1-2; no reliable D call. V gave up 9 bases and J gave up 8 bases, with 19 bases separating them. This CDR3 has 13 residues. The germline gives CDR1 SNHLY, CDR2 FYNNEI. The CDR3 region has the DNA TGTGCCAGTCATAACTCGGGATCCGTGGGCTACACCTTC. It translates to CASHNSGSVGYTF.

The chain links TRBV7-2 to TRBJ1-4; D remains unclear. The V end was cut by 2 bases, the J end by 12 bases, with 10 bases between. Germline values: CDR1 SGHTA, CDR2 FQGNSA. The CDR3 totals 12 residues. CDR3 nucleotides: TGTGCCAGCAGCTTATTTGGGTCGGAACTGTTTTTT. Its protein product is CASSLFGSELFF.

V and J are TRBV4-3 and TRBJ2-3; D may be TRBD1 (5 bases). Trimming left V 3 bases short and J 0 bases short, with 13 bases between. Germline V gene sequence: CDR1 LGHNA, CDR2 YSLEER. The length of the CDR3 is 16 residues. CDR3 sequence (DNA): TGCGCCAGCAGCCAGGGCGCAGGGATTAGCACAGATACGCAGTATTTT. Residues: CASSQGAGISTDTQYF.

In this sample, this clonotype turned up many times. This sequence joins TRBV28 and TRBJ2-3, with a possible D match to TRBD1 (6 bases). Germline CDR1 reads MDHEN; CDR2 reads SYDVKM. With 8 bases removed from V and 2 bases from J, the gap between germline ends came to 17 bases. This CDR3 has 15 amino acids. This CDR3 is CASGPGHLSTDTQYF. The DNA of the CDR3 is TGTGCCAGCGGGCCGGGACATCTATCCACAGATACGCAGTATTTT.

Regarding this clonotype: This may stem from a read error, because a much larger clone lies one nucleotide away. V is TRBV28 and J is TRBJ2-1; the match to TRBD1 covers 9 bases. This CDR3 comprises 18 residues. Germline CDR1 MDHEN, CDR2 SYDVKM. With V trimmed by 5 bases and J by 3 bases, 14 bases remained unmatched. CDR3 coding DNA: TGTGCCAGCAGTCCCTCTCGGAGGGGGACAGGGTTCTACAATGAGCAGTTCTTC. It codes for CASSPSRRGTGFYNEQFF.

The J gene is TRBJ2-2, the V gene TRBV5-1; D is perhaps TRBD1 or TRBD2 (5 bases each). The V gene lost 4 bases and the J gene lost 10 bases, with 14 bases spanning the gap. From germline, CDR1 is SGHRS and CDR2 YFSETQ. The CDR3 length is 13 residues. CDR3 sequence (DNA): TGCGCCAGCAGCCCCGGGACCTTTGAGGAGCTGTTTTTT. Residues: CASSPGTFEELFF.

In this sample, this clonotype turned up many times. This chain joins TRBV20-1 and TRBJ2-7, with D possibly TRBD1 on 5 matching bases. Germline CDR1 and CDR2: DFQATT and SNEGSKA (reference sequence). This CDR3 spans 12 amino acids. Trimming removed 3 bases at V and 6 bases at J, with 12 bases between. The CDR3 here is CSARNSGFEQYF. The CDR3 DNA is TGCAGTGCTAGGAATTCAGGGTTCGAGCAGTACTTC.

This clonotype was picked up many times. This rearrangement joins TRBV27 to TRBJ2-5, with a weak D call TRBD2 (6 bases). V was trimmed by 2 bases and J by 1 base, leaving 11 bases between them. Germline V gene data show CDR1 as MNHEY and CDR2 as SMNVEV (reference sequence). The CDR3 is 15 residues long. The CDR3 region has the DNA TGTGCCAGCAGTTTAGGGGGGTTCGTCCAAGAGACCCAGTACTTC. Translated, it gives CASSLGGFVQETQYF.

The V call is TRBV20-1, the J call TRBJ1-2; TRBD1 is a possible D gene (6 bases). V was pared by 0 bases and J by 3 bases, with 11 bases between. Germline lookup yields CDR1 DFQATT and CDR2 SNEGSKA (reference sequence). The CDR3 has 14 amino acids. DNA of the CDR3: TGCAGTGCTAGAGAACAGGGATATCACTATGGCTACACCTTC. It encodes CSAREQGYHYGYTF.

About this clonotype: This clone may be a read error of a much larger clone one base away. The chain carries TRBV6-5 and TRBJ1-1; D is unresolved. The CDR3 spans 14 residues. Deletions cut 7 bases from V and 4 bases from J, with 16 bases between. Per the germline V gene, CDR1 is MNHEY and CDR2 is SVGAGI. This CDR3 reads CASKDGERATEAFF. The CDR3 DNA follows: TGTGCCAGCAAGGATGGGGAGCGTGCCACTGAAGCTTTCTTT.

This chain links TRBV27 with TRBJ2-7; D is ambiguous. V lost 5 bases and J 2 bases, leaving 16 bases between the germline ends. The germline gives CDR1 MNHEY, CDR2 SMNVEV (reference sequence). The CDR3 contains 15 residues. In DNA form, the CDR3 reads TGTGCCAGCAGTACGCTAGGGTTTGTCACCTACGAGCAGTACTTC. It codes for CASSTLGFVTYEQYF.

Here the CDR3 reads CASSKGGVEYGYTF. The CDR3 bases are TGTGCCAGCAGCAAAGGGGGCGTGGAGTATGGCTACACCTTC. This chain connects TRBV7-9 to TRBJ1-2; 7 bases fit TRBD1. CDR1 is SEHNR and CDR2 is FQNEAQ in the germline V gene (reference sequence). Germline trimming cut 5 bases from V and 5 bases from J; bases unmatched to any gene: 8. This CDR3 contains 14 residues. Looking up the rest from reference TRBV7-9 and TRBJ1-2 gives the full variable domain: DTGVSQNPRHKITKRGQNVTFRCDPISEHNRLYWYRQTLGQGPEFLTYFQNEAQLEKSRLLSDRFSAERPKGSFSTLEIQRTEQGDSAMYLCASSKGGVEYGYTFGSGTRLTVV.

CDR3 sequence: CASTPMQGEKLFF. Written as DNA, the CDR3 is TGCGCCAGCACTCCAATGCAGGGTGAAAAACTGTTTTTT. The V call is TRBV10-2, the J call TRBJ1-4, with D maybe TRBD1 (5 bases). Trimming took off 7 bases at V and 7 bases at J, with 13 bases between the two ends. From germline, CDR1 is WSHSY and CDR2 SAAADI. The CDR3 covers 13 residues.